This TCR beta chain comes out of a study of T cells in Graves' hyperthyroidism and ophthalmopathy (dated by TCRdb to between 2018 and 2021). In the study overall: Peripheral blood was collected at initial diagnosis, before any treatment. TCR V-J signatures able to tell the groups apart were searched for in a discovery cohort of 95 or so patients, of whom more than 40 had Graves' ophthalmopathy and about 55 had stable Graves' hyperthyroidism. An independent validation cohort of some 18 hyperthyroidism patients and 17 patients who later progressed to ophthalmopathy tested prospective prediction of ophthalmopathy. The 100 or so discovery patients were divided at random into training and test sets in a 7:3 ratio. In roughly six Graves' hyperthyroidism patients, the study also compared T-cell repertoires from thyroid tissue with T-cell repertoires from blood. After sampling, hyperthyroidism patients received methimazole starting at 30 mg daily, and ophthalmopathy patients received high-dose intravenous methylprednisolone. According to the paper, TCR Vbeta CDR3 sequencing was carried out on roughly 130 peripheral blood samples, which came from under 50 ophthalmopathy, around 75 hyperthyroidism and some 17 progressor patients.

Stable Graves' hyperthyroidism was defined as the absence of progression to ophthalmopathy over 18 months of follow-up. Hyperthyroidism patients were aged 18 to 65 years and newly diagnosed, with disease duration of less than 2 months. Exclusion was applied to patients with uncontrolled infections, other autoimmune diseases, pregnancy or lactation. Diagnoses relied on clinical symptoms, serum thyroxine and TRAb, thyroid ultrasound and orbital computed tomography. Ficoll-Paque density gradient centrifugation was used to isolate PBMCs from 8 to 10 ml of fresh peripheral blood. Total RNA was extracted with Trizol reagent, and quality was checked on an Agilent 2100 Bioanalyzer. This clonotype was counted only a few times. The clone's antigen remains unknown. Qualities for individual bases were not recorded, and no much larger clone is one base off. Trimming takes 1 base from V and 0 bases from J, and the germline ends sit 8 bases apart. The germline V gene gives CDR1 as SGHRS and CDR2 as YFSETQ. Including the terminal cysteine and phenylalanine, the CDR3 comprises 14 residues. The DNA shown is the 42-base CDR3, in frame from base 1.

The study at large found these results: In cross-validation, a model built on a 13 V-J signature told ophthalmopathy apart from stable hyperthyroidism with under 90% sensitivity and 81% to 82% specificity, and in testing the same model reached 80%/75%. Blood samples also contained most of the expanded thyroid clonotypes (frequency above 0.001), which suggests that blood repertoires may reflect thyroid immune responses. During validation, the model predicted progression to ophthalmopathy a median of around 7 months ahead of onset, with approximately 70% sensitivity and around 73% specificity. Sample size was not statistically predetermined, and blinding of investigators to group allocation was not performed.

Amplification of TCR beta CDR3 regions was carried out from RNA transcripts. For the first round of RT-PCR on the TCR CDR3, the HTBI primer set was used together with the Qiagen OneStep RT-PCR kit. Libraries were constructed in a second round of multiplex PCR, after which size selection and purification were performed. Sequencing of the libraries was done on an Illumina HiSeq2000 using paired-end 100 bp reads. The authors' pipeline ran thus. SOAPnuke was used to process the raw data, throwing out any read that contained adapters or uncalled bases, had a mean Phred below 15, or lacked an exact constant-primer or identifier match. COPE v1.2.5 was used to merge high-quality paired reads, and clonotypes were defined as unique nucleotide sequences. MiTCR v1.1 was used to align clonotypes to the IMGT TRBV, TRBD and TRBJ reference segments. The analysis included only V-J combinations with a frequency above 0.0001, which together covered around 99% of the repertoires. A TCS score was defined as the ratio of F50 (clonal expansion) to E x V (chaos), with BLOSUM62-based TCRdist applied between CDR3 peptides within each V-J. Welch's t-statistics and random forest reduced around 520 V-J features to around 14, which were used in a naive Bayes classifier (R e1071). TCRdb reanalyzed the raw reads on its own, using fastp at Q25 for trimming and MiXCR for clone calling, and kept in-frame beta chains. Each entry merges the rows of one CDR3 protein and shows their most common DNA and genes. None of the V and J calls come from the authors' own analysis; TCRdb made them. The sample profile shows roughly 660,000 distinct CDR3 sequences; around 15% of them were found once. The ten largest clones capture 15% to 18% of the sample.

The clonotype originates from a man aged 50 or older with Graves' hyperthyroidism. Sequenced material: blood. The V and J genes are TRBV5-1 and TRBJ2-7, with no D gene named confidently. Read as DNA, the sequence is TGCGCCAGCAGCTTGCTCCCCGCCTCCTACGAGCAGTACTTC. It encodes CASSLLPASYEQYF.